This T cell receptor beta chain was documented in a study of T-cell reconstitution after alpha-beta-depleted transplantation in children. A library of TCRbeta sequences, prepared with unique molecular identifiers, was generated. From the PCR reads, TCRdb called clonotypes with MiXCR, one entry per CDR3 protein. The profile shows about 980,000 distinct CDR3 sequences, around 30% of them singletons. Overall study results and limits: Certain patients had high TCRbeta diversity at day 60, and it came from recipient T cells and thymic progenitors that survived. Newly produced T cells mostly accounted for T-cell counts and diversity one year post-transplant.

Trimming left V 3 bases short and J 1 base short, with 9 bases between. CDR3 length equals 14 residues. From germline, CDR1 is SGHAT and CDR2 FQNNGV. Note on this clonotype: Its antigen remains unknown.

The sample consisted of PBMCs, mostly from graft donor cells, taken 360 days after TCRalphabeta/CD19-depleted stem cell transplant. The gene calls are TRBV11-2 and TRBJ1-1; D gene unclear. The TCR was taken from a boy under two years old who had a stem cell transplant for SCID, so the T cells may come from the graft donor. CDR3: CASSFLPRNTEAFF. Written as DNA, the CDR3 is TGTGCCAGCAGCTTTTTGCCTCGGAACACTGAAGCTTTCTTT.